This is a list of T cell receptor beta chains from one sample in a study of T cell repertoires in cytomegalovirus infection. Which antigens these TCRs recognize remains unknown. A single record per CDR3 protein comes from TCRdb applying MiXCR to the reads. Of around 900,000 distinct CDR3 sequences listed, about a third are singletons. The specimen comprised cultured CD8+ T cells from PBMCs, sampled from culture after CMV antigen stimulation. The receptors here all came from a human donor in good health (CMV status not recorded). Some clones in this sample may be carry-over from other donors' samples. CDR3s include the opening cysteine and the closing phenylalanine or tryptophan. A D gene is named only where the DNA matches it firmly. A row's size may be missing; if present it is once, few, many or a size class.

V	J	D	size	CDR3	DNA
TRBV7-2	TRBJ1-1	-	many	CASSLRGGITTEAFF	TGTGCCAGCAGCCTGAGAGGTGGGATAACCACTGAAGCTTTCTTT
TRBV5-4	TRBJ2-1	-	-	CASSGGQGIEQFF	TGTGCCAGCAGCGGGGGTCAAGGGATTGAGCAGTTCTTC
TRBV12-5	TRBJ2-3	TRBD2	-	CASGLVLAGGRADTQYF	TGTGCTAGTGGTCTTGTCCTAGCGGGGGGGCGTGCAGATACGCAGTATTTT
TRBV7-2	TRBJ2-5	-	many	CASSTSRDAGGLETQYF	TGTGCCAGCAGCACCAGCCGGGACGCTGGGGGCCTAGAGACCCAGTACTTC
TRBV6-6	TRBJ2-7	-	-	CASNSGTEQYF	TGTGCCAGCAATTCGGGCACCGAGCAGTACTTC
TRBV7-6	TRBJ1-1	-	-	CASSLRTRGEIEAFF	TGTGCCAGCAGCTTGCGGACTAGGGGGGAAATTGAAGCTTTCTTT
TRBV7-3	TRBJ1-2	-	-	CASSPFGGNNGYTF	TGTGCCAGCAGCCCATTTGGCGGGAATAATGGCTACACCTTC
TRBV6-2/TRBV6-3	TRBJ2-3	TRBD2	few	CASIGGLATSTDTQYF	TGTGCCAGCATCGGTGGACTAGCGACTAGCACAGATACGCAGTATTTT
TRBV7-6	TRBJ1-1	-	-	CASSLVPDEAFF	TGTGCCAGCAGCTTAGTTCCAGACGAAGCTTTCTTT
TRBV2	TRBJ2-3	-	few	CASRATDYLTDTQYF	TGTGCCAGCAGGGCAACGGACTACCTCACAGATACGCAGTATTTT
TRBV2	TRBJ1-1	-	few	CAMVRMNTEAFF	TGTGCGATGGTCAGAATGAACACTGAAGCTTTCTTT
TRBV5-4	TRBJ1-2	-	-	CASSLIGRWYTF	TGTGCCAGCAGCCTTATAGGCCGATGGTACACCTTC
TRBV28	TRBJ1-1	-	-	CASSPLRFGTEAFF	TGTGCCAGCAGCCCCCTCAGGTTCGGAACTGAAGCTTTCTTT
TRBV28	TRBJ1-1	-	few	CASTVGAGKAFF	TGTGCCAGCACCGTAGGGGCAGGGAAAGCTTTCTTT
TRBV12-3/TRBV12-4	TRBJ2-3	-	-	CASSSLVLGLTDTQYF	TGTGCCAGCAGTTCCCTTGTGCTAGGACTCACAGATACGCAGTATTTT
TRBV2	TRBJ2-1	TRBD2	-	CASSPDIGVSGGADEQFF	TGTGCCAGCAGTCCCGATATCGGGGTTAGCGGGGGGGCCGATGAGCAGTTCTTC
TRBV12-3/TRBV12-4	TRBJ2-3	TRBD2	-	CASSLGGGQSGGTDTQYF	TGTGCCAGCAGTTTAGGTGGTGGGCAGAGCGGGGGCACAGATACGCAGTATTTT
TRBV7-6	TRBJ2-1	-	many	CASSPSPLSEQFF	TGTGCCAGCAGCCCATCCCCCCTTTCTGAGCAGTTCTTC
TRBV5-4	TRBJ1-1	-	-	CVSSWGETEAFF	TGTGTCAGCAGCTGGGGGGAAACTGAAGCTTTCTTT
TRBV7-6	TRBJ2-3	TRBD2	few	CASSLAKRLAETDTQYF	TGTGCCAGCAGCTTAGCCAAACGACTAGCGGAAACAGATACGCAGTATTTT
TRBV5-4	TRBJ2-7	-	many	CASSLDTFYEQYF	TGTGCCAGCAGCTTGGATACCTTCTACGAGCAGTACTTC
TRBV27	TRBJ2-2	TRBD2	-	CAVWRGTGELFF	TGTGCCGTCTGGCGGGGGACCGGGGAGCTGTTTTTT
TRBV7-9	TRBJ2-2	-	few	CASSLFETLNTGELFF	TGTGCCAGCAGCTTATTTGAGACACTTAACACCGGGGAGCTGTTTTTT
TRBV7-2	TRBJ1-2	-	many	CASSLGNRLDYGYTF	TGTGCCAGCAGCTTAGGGAACAGGCTAGACTATGGCTACACCTTC
TRBV11-3	TRBJ1-1	TRBD1	few	CASSSWDRGNTEAFF	TGTGCCAGCAGCTCGTGGGACAGGGGTAACACTGAAGCTTTCTTT
TRBV2	TRBJ2-7	TRBD1	-	CASPRGQGGSYEQYF	TGTGCCAGCCCCCGGGGACAGGGAGGTTCCTACGAGCAGTACTTC
TRBV6-2/TRBV6-3	TRBJ2-5	-	few	CASSSPRIQETQYF	TGTGCCAGCAGTTCTCCGAGGATCCAAGAGACCCAGTACTTC
TRBV7-9	TRBJ2-7	-	-	CASSLGSTEQYF	TGTGCCAGCAGCTTAGGGAGTACCGAGCAGTACTTC
TRBV11-1	TRBJ2-2	-	many	CASSLVPGANTGELFF	TGTGCCAGCAGCTTAGTTCCGGGGGCGAACACCGGGGAGCTGTTTTTT
TRBV28	TRBJ2-2	-	-	CASRHYRGSGNTGELFF	TGTGCCAGCAGGCACTATAGGGGCAGCGGGAACACCGGGGAGCTGTTTTTT
TRBV7-9	TRBJ2-1	TRBD1	many	CASSVRQGTFNEQFF	TGTGCCAGCAGCGTCAGACAGGGGACGTTCAATGAGCAGTTCTTC
TRBV7-8	TRBJ1-1	-	few	CASSLPEGVLAEAFF	TGTGCCAGCAGCCTACCGGAAGGGGTATTGGCTGAAGCTTTCTTT
TRBV6-1	TRBJ1-1	-	-	CGVGASTEAFF	TGTGGCGTGGGGGCTTCCACTGAAGCTTTCTTT
TRBV6-2/TRBV6-3	TRBJ2-5	-	-	CASTSAGGATQETQYF	TGTGCCAGCACCTCCGCTGGCGGGGCAACCCAAGAGACCCAGTACTTC
TRBV12-3/TRBV12-4	TRBJ1-3	-	-	CASTPTILSGNTIYF	TGTGCCAGCACCCCGACAATCCTCTCTGGAAACACCATATATTTT
TRBV2	TRBJ1-2	-	-	CASMGKAYYGYTF	TGTGCCAGCATGGGGAAGGCCTACTATGGCTACACCTTC
TRBV5-5	TRBJ1-5	-	-	CASSLRGQGNQPQHF	TGTGCCAGCAGCTTGCGGGGGCAAGGGAATCAGCCCCAGCATTTT
TRBV7-6	TRBJ2-1	TRBD2	many	CASSLESGGAIYNEQFF	TGTGCCAGCAGCTTAGAAAGCGGGGGGGCTATCTACAATGAGCAGTTCTTC
TRBV7-2	TRBJ2-7	-	many	CASSTWTAYNYEQYF	TGTGCCAGCAGCACTTGGACAGCATACAATTACGAGCAGTACTTC
TRBV7-9	TRBJ1-1	-	many	CASSLGGETEAFF	TGTGCCAGCAGTCTTGGTGGGGAAACTGAAGCTTTCTTT
TRBV19	TRBJ2-6	-	-	CASRGGTQYSGANVLTF	TGTGCCAGTAGGGGGGGCACTCAATACTCTGGGGCCAACGTCCTGACTTTC
TRBV27	TRBJ2-7	-	few	CASSPRAVDAYEQYF	TGTGCCAGCAGTCCCCGGGCGGTCGACGCCTACGAGCAGTACTTC